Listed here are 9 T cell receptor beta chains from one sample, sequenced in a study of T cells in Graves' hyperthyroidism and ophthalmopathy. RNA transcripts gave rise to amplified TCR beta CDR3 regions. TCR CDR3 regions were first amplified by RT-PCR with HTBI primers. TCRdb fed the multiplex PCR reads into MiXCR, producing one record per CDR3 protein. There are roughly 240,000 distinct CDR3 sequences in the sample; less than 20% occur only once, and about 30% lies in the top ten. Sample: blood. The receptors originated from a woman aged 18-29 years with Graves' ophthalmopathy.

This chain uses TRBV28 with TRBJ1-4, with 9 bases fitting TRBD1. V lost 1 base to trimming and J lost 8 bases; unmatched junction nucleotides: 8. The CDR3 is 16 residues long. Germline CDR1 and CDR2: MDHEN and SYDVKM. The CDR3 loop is CASSLSLGTGREKLFF. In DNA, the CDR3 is TGTGCCAGCAGTTTATCCCTCGGGACAGGGAGGGAAAAACTGTTTTTT.

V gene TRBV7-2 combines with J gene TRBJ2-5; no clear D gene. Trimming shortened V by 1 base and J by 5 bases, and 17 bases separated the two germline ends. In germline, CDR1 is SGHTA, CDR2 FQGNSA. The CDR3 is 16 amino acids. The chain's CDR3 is CASSLGLGALPETQYF. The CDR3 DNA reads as TGTGCCAGCAGCTTAGGTTTGGGCGCCTTGCCGGAGACCCAGTACTTC.

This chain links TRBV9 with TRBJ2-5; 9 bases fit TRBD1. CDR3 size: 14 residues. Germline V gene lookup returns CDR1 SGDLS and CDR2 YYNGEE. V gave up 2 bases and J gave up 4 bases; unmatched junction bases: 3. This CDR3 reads CASSVGTGLETQYF. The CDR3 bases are TGTGCCAGCAGCGTCGGGACAGGGCTAGAGACCCAGTACTTC.

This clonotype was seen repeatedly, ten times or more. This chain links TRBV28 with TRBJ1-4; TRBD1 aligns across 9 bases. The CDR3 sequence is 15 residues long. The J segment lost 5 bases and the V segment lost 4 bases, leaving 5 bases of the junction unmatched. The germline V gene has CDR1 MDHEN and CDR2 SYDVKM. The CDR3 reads CASSSPGTGNEKLFF. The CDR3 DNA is TGTGCCAGCAGTTCCCCCGGGACAGGGAATGAAAAACTGTTTTTT.

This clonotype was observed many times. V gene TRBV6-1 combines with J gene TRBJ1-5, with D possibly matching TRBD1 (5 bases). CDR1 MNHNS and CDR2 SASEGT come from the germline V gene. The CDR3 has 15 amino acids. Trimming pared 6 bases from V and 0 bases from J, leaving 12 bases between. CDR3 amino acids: CASREGQGSNQPQHF. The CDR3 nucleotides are TGTGCCAGCAGGGAGGGGCAGGGTAGCAATCAGCCCCAGCATTTT.

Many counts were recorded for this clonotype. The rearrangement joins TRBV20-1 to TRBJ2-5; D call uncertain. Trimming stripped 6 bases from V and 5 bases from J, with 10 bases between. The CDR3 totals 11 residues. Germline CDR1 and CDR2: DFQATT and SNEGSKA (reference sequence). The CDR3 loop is CSAWYKETQYF. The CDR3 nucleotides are TGCAGTGCGTGGTACAAGGAGACCCAGTACTTC.

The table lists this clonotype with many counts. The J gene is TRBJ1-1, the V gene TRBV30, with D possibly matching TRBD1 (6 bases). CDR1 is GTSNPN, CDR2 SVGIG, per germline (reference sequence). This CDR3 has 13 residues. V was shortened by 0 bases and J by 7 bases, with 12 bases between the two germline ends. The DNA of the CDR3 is TGTGCCTGGAGTGTTGGGGGGCCCTTTGAAGCTTTCTTT. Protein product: CAWSVGGPFEAFF.

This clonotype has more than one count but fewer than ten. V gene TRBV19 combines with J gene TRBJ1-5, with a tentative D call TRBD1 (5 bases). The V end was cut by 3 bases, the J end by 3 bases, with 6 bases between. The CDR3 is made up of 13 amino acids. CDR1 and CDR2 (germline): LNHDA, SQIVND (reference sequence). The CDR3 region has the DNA TGTGCCAGTAGTATCAGGGTCAATCAGCCCCAGCATTTT. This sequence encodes CASSIRVNQPQHF.

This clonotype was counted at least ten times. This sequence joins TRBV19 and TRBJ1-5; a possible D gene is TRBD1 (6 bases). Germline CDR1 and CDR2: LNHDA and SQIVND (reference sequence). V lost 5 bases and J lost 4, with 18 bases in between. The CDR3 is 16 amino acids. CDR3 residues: CASSPRFRGRNQPQHF. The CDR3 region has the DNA TGTGCCAGTAGTCCCCGGTTTCGGGGGCGTAATCAGCCCCAGCATTTT.